The clone carrying this T cell receptor beta chain was observed a few times. The target antigen is unknown. J was trimmed by 2 bases and V by 0 bases; bases with no gene match: 13. The CDR3 sequence is 18 residues long. The germline CDR1 and CDR2 sequences are LGHNA and YSLEER. Each CDR3 protein is one row after TCRdb ran MiXCR on the reads. This sample has under 500,000 distinct CDR3 sequences, with roughly 43% found just once. The data derive from a study of T cell repertoires in cytomegalovirus infection. The wider study: Indicated by public TCR beta signatures were CMV infection and matching HLA type.

This sample comprised cultured PBMCs, obtained from culture after CMV antigen stimulation. The clonotype comes from a human donor in good health (CMV status not recorded). Some clones in this sample may be carry-over from other donors' samples. The chain recombines TRBV4-3 with TRBJ2-7; TRBD1 aligns across 7 bases. CDR3 in amino acids: CASSQDVVGDRDPYEQYF. The CDR3 DNA reads TGCGCCAGCAGCCAAGATGTCGTGGGAGACAGGGACCCCTACGAGCAGTACTTC.